This T cell receptor (beta chain) appears in the sequencing data of a study of Ad26.COV2.S vaccination and SARS-CoV-2 variants. At the level of the study: A participant enrolled in the COV1001 Ad26.COV2.S trial arm provided the sample.

TCRdb's table, derived via immunoSEQ multiplex PCR, lists solely in-frame clones and lacks some. Of about 380,000 clones in the sample, 83% are singletons; the top ten hold 7% to 9.5%. This CDR3 has 14 residues. Germline loops: CDR1 KGHSH, CDR2 LQKENI. V lost 3 bases to trimming and J lost 5 bases, with 10 bases between them. The treatment is: around 19 received Ad26.COV2.S at low or high dose, single or two shots; roughly 5 received placebo; per-sample allocation not given. Collection of samples fell on day 63 after the first vaccine or placebo injection. The input for sequencing was peripheral blood, taken in a trial of Ad26.COV2.S vaccine versus placebo. The source of this sequence is a person aged 18-65 years who received the Ad26.COV2.S COVID-19 vaccine or a placebo. This chain connects TRBV18 to TRBJ1-4; the D is unclear. CDR3 amino acids: CASSPWTGNEKLFF. For the CDR3, the DNA is TGTGCCAGCTCACCTTGGACGGGGAATGAAAAACTGTTTTTT.